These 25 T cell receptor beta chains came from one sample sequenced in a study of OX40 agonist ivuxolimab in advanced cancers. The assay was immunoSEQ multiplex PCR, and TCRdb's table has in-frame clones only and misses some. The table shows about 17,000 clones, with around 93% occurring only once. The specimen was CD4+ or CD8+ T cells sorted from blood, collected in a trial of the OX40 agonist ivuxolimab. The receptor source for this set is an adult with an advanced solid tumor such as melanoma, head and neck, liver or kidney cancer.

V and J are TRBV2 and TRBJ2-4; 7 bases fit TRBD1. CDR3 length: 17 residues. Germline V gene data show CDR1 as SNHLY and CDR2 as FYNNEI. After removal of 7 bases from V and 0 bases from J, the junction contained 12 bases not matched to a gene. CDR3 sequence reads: CASTPGTDLLAKNIQYF. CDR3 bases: TGTGCCAGCACCCCCGGGACAGACTTATTAGCCAAAAACATTCAGTACTTC.

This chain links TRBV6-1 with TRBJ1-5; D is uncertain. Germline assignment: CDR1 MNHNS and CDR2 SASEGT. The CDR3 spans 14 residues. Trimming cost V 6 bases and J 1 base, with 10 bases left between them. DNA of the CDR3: TGTGCCAGCAGCGCTGGACTGAGCAATCAGCCCCAGCATTTT. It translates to CASSAGLSNQPQHF.

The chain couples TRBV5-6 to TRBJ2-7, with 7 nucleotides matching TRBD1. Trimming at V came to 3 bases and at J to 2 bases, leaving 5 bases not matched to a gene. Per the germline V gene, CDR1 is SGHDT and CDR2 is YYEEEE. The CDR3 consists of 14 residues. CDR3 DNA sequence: TGTGCCAGCAGCTCCGGGACAGAGACCTACGAGCAGTACTTC. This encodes CASSSGTETYEQYF.

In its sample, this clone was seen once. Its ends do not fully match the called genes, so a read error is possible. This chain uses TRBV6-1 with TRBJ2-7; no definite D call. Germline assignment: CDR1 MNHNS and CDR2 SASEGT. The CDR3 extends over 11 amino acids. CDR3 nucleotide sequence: TGTGCCAGCAGTCAAGCGTACGAGCAGTACTTC. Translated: CASSQAYEQYF.

CDR3 nucleotide sequence: TGTGCCAGCTCATCGACTTCCAGCCTATACAATGAGCAGTTCTTC. This translates into CASSSTSSLYNEQFF. This sequence joins TRBV18 and TRBJ2-1; D gene ambiguous. CDR1 is KGHSH and CDR2 is LQKENI in the germline V gene. The CDR3 is made up of 15 amino acids. With 5 bases removed from V and 4 bases from J, the gap between germline ends came to 15 bases. Complete variable domain (other parts from reference TRBV18 and TRBJ2-1): NAGVMQNPRHLVRRRGQEARLRCSPMKGHSHVYWYRQLPEEGLKFMVYLQKENIIDESGMPKERFSAEFPKEGPSILRIQQVVRGDSAAYFCASSSTSSLYNEQFFGPGTRLTVL.

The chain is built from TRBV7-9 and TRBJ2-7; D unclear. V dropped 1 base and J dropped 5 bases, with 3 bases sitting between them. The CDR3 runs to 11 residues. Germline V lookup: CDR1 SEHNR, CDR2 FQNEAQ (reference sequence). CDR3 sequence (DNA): TGTGCCAGCAGCTTAGGGGACGAGCAGTACTTC. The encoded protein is CASSLGDEQYF. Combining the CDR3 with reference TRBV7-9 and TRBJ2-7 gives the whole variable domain DTGVSQNPRHKITKRGQNVTFRCDPISEHNRLYWYRQTLGQGPEFLTYFQNEAQLEKSRLLSDRFSAERPKGSFSTLEIQRTEQGDSAMYLCASSLGDEQYFGPGTRLTVT.

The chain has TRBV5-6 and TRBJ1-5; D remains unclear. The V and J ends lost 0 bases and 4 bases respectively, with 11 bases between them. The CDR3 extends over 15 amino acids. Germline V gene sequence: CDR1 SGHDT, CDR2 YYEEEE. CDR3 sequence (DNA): TGTGCCAGCAGCTTGGCGATTATGAGAAATCAGCCCCAGCATTTT. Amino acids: CASSLAIMRNQPQHF.

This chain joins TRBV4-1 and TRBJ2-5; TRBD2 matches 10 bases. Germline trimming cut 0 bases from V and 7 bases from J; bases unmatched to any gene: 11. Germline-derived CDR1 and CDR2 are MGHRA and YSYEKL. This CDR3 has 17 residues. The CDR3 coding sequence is TGCGCCAGCAGCCAAGATACTAGCGGGGCCCGGTATGGGACCCAGTACTTC. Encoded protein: CASSQDTSGARYGTQYF.

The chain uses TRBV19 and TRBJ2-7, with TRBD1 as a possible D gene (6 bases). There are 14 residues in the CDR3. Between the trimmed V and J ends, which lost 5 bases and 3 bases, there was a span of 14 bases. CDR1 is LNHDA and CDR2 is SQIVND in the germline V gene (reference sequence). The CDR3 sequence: CASSAAAGDYEQYF. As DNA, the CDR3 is TGTGCCAGTAGTGCCGCGGCAGGGGACTACGAGCAGTACTTC.

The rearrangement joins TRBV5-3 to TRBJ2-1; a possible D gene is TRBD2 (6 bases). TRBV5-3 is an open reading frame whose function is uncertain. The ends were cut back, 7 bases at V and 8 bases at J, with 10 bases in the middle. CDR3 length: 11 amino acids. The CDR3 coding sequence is TGTGCCAGACAGAGGAGGGATGAGCAGTTCTTC. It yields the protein CARQRRDEQFF.

The CDR3, as DNA: TGTGCCAGCAGCACTCACGGAGTGGGAGAAAAACTGTTTTTT. Protein: CASSTHGVGEKLFF. The V call is TRBV6-5, the J call TRBJ1-4; no clear D. With 6 bases removed from V and 8 bases from J, the gap between germline ends came to 16 bases. This CDR3 is 14 amino acids long. Looked up from germline, CDR1 is MNHEY and CDR2 is SVGAGI.

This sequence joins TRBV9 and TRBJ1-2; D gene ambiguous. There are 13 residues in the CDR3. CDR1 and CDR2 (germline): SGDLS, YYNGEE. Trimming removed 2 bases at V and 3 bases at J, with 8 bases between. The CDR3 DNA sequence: TGTGCCAGCAGCGTCCGGGATTACTATGGCTACACCTTC. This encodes CASSVRDYYGYTF.

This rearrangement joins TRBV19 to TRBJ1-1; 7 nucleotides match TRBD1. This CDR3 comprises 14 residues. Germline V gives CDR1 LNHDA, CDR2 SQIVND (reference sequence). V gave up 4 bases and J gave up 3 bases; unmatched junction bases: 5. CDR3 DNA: TGTGCCAGTAGTAACTGGGACAGCTACACTGAAGCTTTCTTT. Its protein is CASSNWDSYTEAFF.

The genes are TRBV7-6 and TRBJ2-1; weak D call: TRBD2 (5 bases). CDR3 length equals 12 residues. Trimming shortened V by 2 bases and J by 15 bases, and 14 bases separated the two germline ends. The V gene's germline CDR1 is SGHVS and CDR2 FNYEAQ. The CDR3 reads CASSLSGQVLFF. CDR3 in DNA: TGTGCCAGCAGCTTAAGCGGTCAGGTCTTGTTCTTC.

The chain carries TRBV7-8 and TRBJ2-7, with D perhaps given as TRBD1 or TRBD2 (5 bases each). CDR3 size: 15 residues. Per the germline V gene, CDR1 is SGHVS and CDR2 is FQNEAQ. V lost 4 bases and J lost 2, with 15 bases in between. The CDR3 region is CASSSGAGKPYEQYF. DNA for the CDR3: TGTGCCAGCAGCTCCGGGGCCGGGAAACCCTACGAGCAGTACTTC.

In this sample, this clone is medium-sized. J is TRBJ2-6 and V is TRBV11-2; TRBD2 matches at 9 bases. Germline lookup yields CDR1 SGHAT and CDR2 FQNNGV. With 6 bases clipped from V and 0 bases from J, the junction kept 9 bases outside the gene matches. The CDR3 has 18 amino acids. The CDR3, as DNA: TGTGCCAGCAGTACTACTAGCGGGTTCAGCTCTGGGGCCAACGTCCTGACTTTC. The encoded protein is CASSTTSGFSSGANVLTF.

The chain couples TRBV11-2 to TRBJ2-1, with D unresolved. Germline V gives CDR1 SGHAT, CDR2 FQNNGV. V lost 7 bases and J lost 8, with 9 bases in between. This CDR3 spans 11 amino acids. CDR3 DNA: TGTGCCAGCACTCCCCAGGATGAGCAGTTCTTC. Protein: CASTPQDEQFF.

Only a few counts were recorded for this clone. The CDR3 is CASSHPGGARNGELFF. CDR3 bases: TGCGCCAGCAGCCACCCCGGGGGGGCCAGGAACGGGGAGCTGTTTTTT. The chain links TRBV4-1 to TRBJ2-2; 8 positions agree with TRBD2. This CDR3 is 16 amino acids long. V shed 3 bases, J shed 7 bases, and the junction held 10 bases outside the gene matches. CDR1 and CDR2 from the germline V gene are MGHRA and YSYEKL.

The chain's CDR3 is CASSQSRTGGHEQYF. CDR3 DNA: TGCGCCAGCAGCCAATCCCGGACAGGGGGCCACGAGCAGTACTTC. The chain uses TRBV4-3 and TRBJ2-7; TRBD1 matches at 11 bases. CDR1 and CDR2 from the germline V gene are LGHNA and YSLEER. V lost 2 bases, J lost 5 bases, and 5 bases stayed unmatched. This CDR3 is built from 15 residues.

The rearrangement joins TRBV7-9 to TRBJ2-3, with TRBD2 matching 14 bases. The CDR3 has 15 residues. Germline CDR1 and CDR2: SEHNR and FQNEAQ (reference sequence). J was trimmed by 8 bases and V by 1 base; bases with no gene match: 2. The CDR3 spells CASSLEGLAGATQYF. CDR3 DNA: TGTGCCAGCAGCTTAGAGGGACTAGCGGGAGCTACGCAGTATTTT.

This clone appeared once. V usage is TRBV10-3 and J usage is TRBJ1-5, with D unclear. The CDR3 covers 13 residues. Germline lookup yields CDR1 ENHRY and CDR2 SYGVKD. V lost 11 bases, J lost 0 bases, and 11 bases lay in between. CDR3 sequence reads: CAASPDSNQPQHF. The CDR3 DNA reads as TGTGCCGCATCCCCAGATAGCAATCAGCCCCAGCATTTT.

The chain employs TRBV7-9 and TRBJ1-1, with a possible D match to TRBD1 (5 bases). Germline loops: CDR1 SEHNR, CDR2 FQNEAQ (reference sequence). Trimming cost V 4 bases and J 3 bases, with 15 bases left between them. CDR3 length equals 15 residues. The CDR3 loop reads CASSSLGGGYTEAFF. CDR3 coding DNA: TGTGCCAGCAGCTCGCTAGGTGGGGGTTACACTGAAGCTTTCTTT.

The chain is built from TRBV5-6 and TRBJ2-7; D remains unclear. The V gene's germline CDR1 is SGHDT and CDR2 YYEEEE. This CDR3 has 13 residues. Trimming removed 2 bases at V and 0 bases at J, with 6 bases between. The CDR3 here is CASSFGDSYEQYF. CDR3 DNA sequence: TGTGCCAGCAGCTTTGGGGACTCCTACGAGCAGTACTTC.

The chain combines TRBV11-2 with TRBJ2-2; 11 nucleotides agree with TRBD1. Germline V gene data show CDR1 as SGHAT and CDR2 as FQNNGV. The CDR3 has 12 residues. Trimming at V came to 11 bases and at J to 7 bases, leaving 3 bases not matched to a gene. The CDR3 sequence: CAAGQGGGELFF. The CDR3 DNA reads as TGTGCCGCGGGACAGGGGGGCGGGGAGCTGTTTTTT.

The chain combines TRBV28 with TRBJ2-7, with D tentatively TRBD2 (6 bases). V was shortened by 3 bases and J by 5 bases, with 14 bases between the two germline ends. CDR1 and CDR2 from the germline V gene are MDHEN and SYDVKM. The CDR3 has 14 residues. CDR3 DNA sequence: TGTGCCAGCAGTTTTAACAGAGGAGGGGACGAGCAGTACTTC. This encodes CASSFNRGGDEQYF.